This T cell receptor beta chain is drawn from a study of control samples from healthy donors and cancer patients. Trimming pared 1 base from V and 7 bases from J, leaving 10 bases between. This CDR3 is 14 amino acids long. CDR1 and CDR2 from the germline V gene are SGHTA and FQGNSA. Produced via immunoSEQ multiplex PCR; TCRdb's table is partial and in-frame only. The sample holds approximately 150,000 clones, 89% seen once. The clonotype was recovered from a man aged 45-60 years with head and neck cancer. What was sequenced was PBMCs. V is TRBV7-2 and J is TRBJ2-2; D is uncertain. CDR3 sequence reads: CASSLVGWSGELFF. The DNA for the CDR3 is TGTGCCAGCAGCTTAGTAGGTTGGAGCGGGGAGCTGTTTTTT.